This T cell receptor (beta chain) comes out of a study of T-cell memory formation after mild COVID-19. With 5 bases removed from V and 1 base from J, the gap between germline ends came to 8 bases. There are 12 residues in the CDR3. Germline loops: CDR1 DFQATT, CDR2 SNEGSKA (reference sequence). One entry per CDR3 protein results from TCRdb running MiXCR on the 5' RACE reads. The sample lists 100,000 to 130,000 distinct CDR3 sequences; 15% to 20% were seen once. The chain joins TRBV20-1 to TRBJ2-5, with D uncertain. The clonotype was recovered from a man aged 18 to 30 who had mild COVID-19 (a few samples of this study predate the infection). Cell type and time point are not known. Input material: PBMCs or a T cell subset sorted from them (not recorded which). The CDR3 region is CSAGEVQETQYF. The DNA for the CDR3 is TGCAGTGCTGGGGAAGTCCAAGAGACCCAGTACTTC.